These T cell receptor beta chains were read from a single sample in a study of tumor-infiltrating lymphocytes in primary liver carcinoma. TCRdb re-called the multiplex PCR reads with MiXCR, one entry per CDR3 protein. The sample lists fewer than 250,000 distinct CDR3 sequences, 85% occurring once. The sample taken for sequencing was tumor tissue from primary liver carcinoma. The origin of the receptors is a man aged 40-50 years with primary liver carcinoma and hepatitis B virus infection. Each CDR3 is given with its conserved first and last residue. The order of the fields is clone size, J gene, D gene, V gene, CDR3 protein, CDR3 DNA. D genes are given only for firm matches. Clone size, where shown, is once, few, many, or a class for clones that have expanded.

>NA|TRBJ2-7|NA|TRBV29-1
CSVGDLPVWVQNF
TGCAGCGTAGGGGACTTACCTGTCTGGGTGCAGAACTTC
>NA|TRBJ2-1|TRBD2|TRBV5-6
CISNFSGRAQFF
TGTATCAGCAACTTTAGCGGGAGGGCCCAGTTCTTC
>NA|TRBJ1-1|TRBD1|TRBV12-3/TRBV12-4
CASSRPGQGNTVAFF
TGTGCGAGCAGTAGACCGGGACAGGGGAACACTGTAGCTTTCTTT
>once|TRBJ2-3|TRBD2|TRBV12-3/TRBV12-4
CASSHRTSGSTDTQYF
TGTGCCAGCAGCCATCGGACTAGCGGGAGTACAGATACGCAGTATTTT
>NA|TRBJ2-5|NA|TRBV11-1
CASSLMLGEIQYF
TGTGCCAGCAGCTTAATGCTTGGTGAGATCCAGTACTTC
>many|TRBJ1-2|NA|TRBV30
CAWSNDAAGPYGYTF
TGTGCCTGGAGCAACGACGCTGCGGGCCCCTATGGCTACACCTTC
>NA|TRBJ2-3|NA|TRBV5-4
CASSLLAVRPTDTQYF
TGTGCCAGCAGCTTGCTCGCGGTACGACCCACAGATACGCAGTATTTT
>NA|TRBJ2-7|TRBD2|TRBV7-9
CASSFLKLAGKKIVSSEQYF
TGTGCCAGCAGCTTTCTTAAACTAGCGGGGAAGAAAATTGTCAGTAGCGAGCAGTACTTC
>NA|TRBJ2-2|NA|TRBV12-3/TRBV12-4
CVSSYSVVTGELFF
TGTGTCAGCAGTTACTCCGTCGTCACCGGGGAGCTGTTTTTT
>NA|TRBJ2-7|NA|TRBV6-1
CASSVGTVDSYGQYF
TGTGCCAGCAGTGTTGGGACGGTGGACTCCTACGGGCAGTACTTC
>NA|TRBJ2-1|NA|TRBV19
CASSSWTAATHEQFF
TGTGCCAGTAGTTCCTGGACAGCGGCTACTCATGAGCAGTTTTTC